These 30 T cell receptor beta chains were all obtained from the same sample, sequenced in a study of blood T cell repertoires in COVID-19 (TCRdb year 2020). The method was the immunoSEQ multiplex PCR assay. TCRdb's version of the immuneACCESS table is confined to in-frame rearrangements and falls short of the full clone set. An unresolved V gene accounts for under half of the shortfall where checked; the remainder is of unknown origin. This sample has around 67,000 clones in its table, and more than 70% of those were observed once. The leading ten clones occupy over 4.5% of the sample. Material for sequencing was peripheral blood. The origin of the receptors is a man aged 50-60 years with active COVID-19.

This chain uses TRBV2 with TRBJ2-5, with 7 positions matching TRBD1. This CDR3 comprises 14 residues. CDR1 and CDR2 (germline): SNHLY, FYNNEI. Unmatched junction bases numbered 5, after V lost 4 bases and J lost 3 bases. CDR3 region: CASSVQGEKETQYF. The CDR3 nucleotides are TGTGCCAGCAGTGTTCAGGGGGAAAAAGAGACCCAGTACTTC.

The genes are TRBV25-1 and TRBJ1-5; D perhaps matches TRBD1 (5 bases). The CDR3 runs 12 residues. Germline V CDR1 and CDR2: MGHDK, SYGVNS. V dropped 2 bases and J dropped 12 bases, with 11 bases sitting between them. DNA of the CDR3: TGTGCCAGCAGTGAAAGAAGGGGAATCCAGCATTTT. This sequence encodes CASSERRGIQHF. Combining the CDR3 with reference TRBV25-1 and TRBJ1-5 gives the whole variable domain EADIYQTPRYLVIGTGKKITLECSQTMGHDKMYWYQQDPGMELHLIHYSYGVNSTEKGDLSSESTVSRIRTEHFPLTLESARPSHTSQYLCASSERRGIQHFGDGTRLSIL.

The V and J genes are TRBV27 and TRBJ1-6, with 7 nucleotides matching TRBD1. The V and J ends lost 3 bases and 4 bases, in that order; junction bases with no gene match: 3. CDR1 and CDR2 (germline): MNHEY, SMNVEV (reference sequence). The CDR3 is made up of 15 amino acids. The CDR3 region is CASSLLGQYNSPLHF. The DNA for the CDR3 is TGTGCCAGCAGTTTGTTGGGACAGTATAATTCACCCCTCCACTTT.

The chain recombines TRBV18 with TRBJ2-7; TRBD1 matches 7 bases. The length of the CDR3 is 15 residues. CDR1 KGHSH and CDR2 LQKENI come from the germline V gene. Losses at the gene ends were 3 bases for V and 5 bases for J; bases not matched to a gene: 10. CDR3 amino acids: CASSPQGQKGHEQYF. The CDR3 DNA is TGTGCCAGCTCACCCCAGGGACAGAAAGGCCACGAGCAGTACTTC.

The chain couples TRBV12-5 to TRBJ2-1; 11 bases are a match to TRBD2. Germline CDR1 is LGHNT and CDR2 is FRNRAP. V gave up 6 bases and J gave up 4 bases; unmatched junction bases: 2. The CDR3 has 14 residues. This chain's CDR3 is CASGPSGGYNEQFF. DNA of the CDR3: TGTGCTAGTGGCCCTAGCGGGGGGTACAATGAGCAGTTCTTC.

This chain uses TRBV6-5 with TRBJ1-5; possible D gene TRBD1, 6 bases. The ends were cut back, 5 bases at V and 6 bases at J, with 14 bases in the middle. Germline CDR1 MNHEY, CDR2 SVGAGI. CDR3 size: 14 residues. The DNA for the CDR3 is TGTGCCAGCAGTCTACAGGGCTGGGGTCAGCCCCAGCATTTT. Translated: CASSLQGWGQPQHF.

The chain has TRBV11-1 and TRBJ2-5; 12 nucleotides agree with TRBD2. Per germline, CDR1 SGHAT and CDR2 FQDESV (reference sequence). V dropped 4 bases and J dropped 2; count of bases not matched to a gene: 5. There are 16 residues in the CDR3. The CDR3 here is CASSSGTSGLQETQYF. CDR3 nucleotides: TGTGCCAGCAGCTCCGGGACTAGCGGGCTGCAAGAGACCCAGTACTTC.

The rearrangement uses TRBV5-1 and TRBJ2-2, with 8 bases that match TRBD2. The CDR3 consists of 15 residues. The J segment lost 5 bases and the V segment lost 0 bases, leaving 3 bases of the junction unmatched. Looked up from germline, CDR1 is SGHRS and CDR2 is YFSETQ. The CDR3 DNA reads TGCGCCAGCAGCTTGGTAGTAGCGGGGACCGGGGAGCTGTTTTTT. Its protein is CASSLVVAGTGELFF.

The gene calls are TRBV3-1 (or the pseudogene TRBV3-2) and TRBJ1-3; 8 bases agree with TRBD1. Germline CDR1 is LGHDT and CDR2 is YNNKEL (reference sequence). The CDR3 spans 15 residues. V was clipped by 4 bases and J by 4 bases; unmatched bases: 6. The CDR3 DNA sequence: TGTGCCAGCAGCCTACCGACAGGGGAGGGAAACACCATATATTTT. Its protein product is CASSLPTGEGNTIYF.

This clone turned up a few times. The rearrangement links TRBV24-1 to TRBJ1-2, with 9 bases aligning to TRBD1. The CDR3 sequence is 15 residues long. Germline loops: CDR1 KGHDR, CDR2 SFDVKD. After removal of 4 bases from V and 5 bases from J, the junction contained 7 bases not matched to a gene. DNA for the CDR3: TGTGCCACCAGTGACAACCGGGACAGGGCGTATGGCTACACCTTC. Its protein is CATSDNRDRAYGYTF.

The chain couples TRBV10-3 to TRBJ1-1, with 8 bases lining up with TRBD1. Per the germline V gene, CDR1 is ENHRY and CDR2 is SYGVKD. This CDR3 comprises 15 residues. With 4 bases clipped from V and 0 bases from J, the junction kept 4 bases outside the gene matches. CDR3 coding DNA: TGTGCCATCAGTGGGGGACAGGCCATGAACACTGAAGCTTTCTTT. It encodes CAISGGQAMNTEAFF.

The chain uses TRBV28 and TRBJ2-5, with a possible D match to TRBD1 (6 bases). Germline assignment: CDR1 MDHEN and CDR2 SYDVKM. Deletions cut 2 bases from V and 5 bases from J, with 15 bases between. The CDR3 covers 15 residues. In DNA form, the CDR3 reads TGTGCCAGCAGTTTACCAGGACAGCTCGGGGAGACCCAGTACTTC. Amino acids: CASSLPGQLGETQYF.

This chain joins TRBV9 and TRBJ2-7; D may be TRBD1 (5 bases). Per the germline V gene, CDR1 is SGDLS and CDR2 is YYNGEE. V lost 3 bases to trimming and J lost 7 bases, with 8 bases between them. The CDR3 is made up of 11 amino acids. CDR3 sequence reads: CASSGGTEQYF. CDR3 DNA sequence: TGTGCCAGCAGCGGGGGCACGGAGCAGTACTTC.

The J gene is TRBJ2-2, the V gene TRBV4-1, with unresolved D. The CDR3 has 15 residues. Germline lookup yields CDR1 MGHRA and CDR2 YSYEKL. The V and J ends lost 4 bases and 6 bases respectively, with 15 bases between them. CDR3 bases: TGCGCCAGCAGCCCCATACCCAGTCCACCCGGGGAGCTGTTTTTT. This sequence encodes CASSPIPSPPGELFF.

The sample holds one count of this clone. V and J are TRBV6-1 and TRBJ2-1; TRBD2 agrees at 10 bases. Germline lookup yields CDR1 MNHNS and CDR2 SASEGT. The ends lost 1 base at V and 7 bases at J; junction bases unmatched: 4. The CDR3 length is 15 residues. This chain's CDR3 is CASSEGISGGNEQFF. The CDR3 coding sequence is TGTGCCAGCAGTGAAGGAATTAGCGGGGGGAATGAGCAGTTCTTC.

J is TRBJ2-6 and V is TRBV4-1; D remains unclear. This CDR3 is built from 19 residues. CDR1 and CDR2 (germline): MGHRA, YSYEKL. Trimming removed 0 bases at V and 0 bases at J, with 15 bases between. The CDR3 bases are TGCGCCAGCAGCCAAGAAGAGACATACGGCAGCTCTGGGGCCAACGTCCTGACTTTC. It codes for CASSQEETYGSSGANVLTF.

V is TRBV27 and J is TRBJ1-2; TRBD1 agrees at 10 bases. The CDR3 length is 15 residues. CDR1 and CDR2 from the germline V gene are MNHEY and SMNVEV (reference sequence). Trimming cost V 5 bases and J 5 bases; bases outside gene matches: 8. CDR3: CASSPVQDRGYGYTF. Here the CDR3 DNA reads TGTGCCAGCAGTCCGGTACAGGACAGGGGGTATGGCTACACCTTC.

The rearrangement links TRBV19 to TRBJ1-3, with D hard to call. Germline CDR1 and CDR2: LNHDA and SQIVND (reference sequence). This CDR3 has 16 residues. The ends were cut back, 5 bases at V and 3 bases at J, with 17 bases in the middle. The CDR3 nucleotides are TGTGCCAGTAGTGTAATGTTCCCACCCGGTGGAAACACCATATATTTT. Translated: CASSVMFPPGGNTIYF.

The genes are TRBV6-5 and TRBJ1-5; 9 bases line up with TRBD1. Trimming removed 6 bases from V and 7 bases from J; junction bases left unmatched: 7. CDR3 length equals 14 residues. Germline CDR1 and CDR2: MNHEY and SVGAGI. DNA of the CDR3: TGTGCCAGCAGCAACCGGGACAGGGACCAGCCCCAGCATTTT. Protein sequence: CASSNRDRDQPQHF.

The V call is TRBV20-1, the J call TRBJ2-1; D is perhaps TRBD1 (5 bases). V was cut by 6 bases and J by 11 bases, with 14 bases left in between. The CDR3 sequence is 11 residues long. Germline V gene data show CDR1 as DFQATT and CDR2 as SNEGSKA (reference sequence). The CDR3 here is CSAPEGVQQFF. CDR3 bases: TGCAGTGCCCCGGAAGGGGTCCAGCAGTTCTTC.

The CDR3 DNA reads TGTGCCAGCAGCTTAGAGGGGGCGTTGTGGTCGGAGCAGTTCTTC. This gives the protein CASSLEGALWSEQFF. This rearrangement joins TRBV7-3 to TRBJ2-1, with 7 positions matching TRBD1. The CDR3 loop spans 15 amino acids. V gave up 2 bases and J gave up 10 bases; unmatched junction bases: 11. Germline V gene sequence: CDR1 SGHTA, CDR2 FQGTGA. Complete variable domain (other parts from reference TRBV7-3 and TRBJ2-1): GAGVSQTPSNKVTEKGKYVELRCDPISGHTALYWYRQSLGQGPEFLIYFQGTGAADDSGLPNDRFFAVRPEGSVSTLKIQRTERGDSAVYLCASSLEGALWSEQFFGPGTRLTVL.

The chain has TRBV7-3 and TRBJ2-3; 8 nucleotides match TRBD2. J was trimmed by 0 bases and V by 1 base; bases with no gene match: 9. Germline V gene sequence: CDR1 SGHTA, CDR2 FQGTGA. CDR3 length equals 18 residues. In DNA form, the CDR3 reads TGTGCCAGCAGCTTAAGAGGTCTAGCGGGCTACAGCACAGATACGCAGTATTTT. It yields the protein CASSLRGLAGYSTDTQYF.

This clone was counted a single time. The rearrangement uses TRBV28 and TRBJ2-3; maybe TRBD2 (5 bases). Trimming cost V 2 bases and J 4 bases, with 10 bases left between them. CDR1 and CDR2 (germline): MDHEN, SYDVKM. CDR3 size: 14 residues. The CDR3 protein is CASSLTREADTQYF. The CDR3 DNA follows: TGTGCCAGCAGTTTAACCCGGGAAGCAGATACGCAGTATTTT.

This clone has more than one count but fewer than ten. The junction differs from germline at one of its ends, possibly a read error. This rearrangement joins TRBV7-2 to TRBJ2-7; TRBD2 aligns across 8 bases. Germline V gene lookup returns CDR1 SGHTA and CDR2 FQGNSA. The CDR3 runs to 16 residues. CDR3 DNA sequence: TGTGCCAGCAGCCTAGCCGGTGCGCGGGGGGTATGGGAGCAGTACTTC. Its protein is CASSLAGARGVWEQYF.

The chain is built from TRBV7-2 and TRBJ2-3, with 7 bases that match TRBD2. J was trimmed by 9 bases and V by 6 bases; bases with no gene match: 9. The CDR3 is 13 residues long. CDR1 and CDR2 from the germline V gene are SGHTA and FQGNSA. Written as DNA, the CDR3 is TGTGCCAGCAGTCGGGGGGAGCAGGAGACGCAGTATTTT. Residues: CASSRGEQETQYF. The entire variable domain, with the rest obtained from reference TRBV7-2 and TRBJ2-3, is as follows: GAGVSQSPSNKVTEKGKDVELRCDPISGHTALYWYRQSLGQGLEFLIYFQGNSAPDKSGLPSDRFSAERTGGSVSTLTIQRTQQEDSAVYLCASSRGEQETQYFGPGTRLTVL.

V usage is TRBV24-1 and J usage is TRBJ2-1; 8 nucleotides match TRBD2. With 2 bases clipped from V and 7 bases from J, the junction kept 12 bases outside the gene matches. The length of the CDR3 is 17 residues. Germline-derived CDR1 and CDR2 are KGHDR and SFDVKD. The DNA of the CDR3 is TGTGCCACCAGTGATTCCGGGGGGGGCAGGGTCGGGAATGAGCAGTTCTTC. Amino acids: CATSDSGGGRVGNEQFF.

This clone appeared a few times. The CDR3 here is CASSRRGGNQPQHF. CDR3 bases: TGTGCCAGCAGCCGTAGGGGGGGGAATCAGCCCCAGCATTTT. V gene TRBV3-1 (or the pseudogene TRBV3-2) combines with J gene TRBJ1-5; tentatively, D is TRBD1 (6 bases). CDR3 length equals 14 residues. Germline assignment: CDR1 LGHDT and CDR2 YNNKEL (reference sequence). The germline V and J ends were trimmed by 4 bases and 4 bases, with 11 bases remaining between them.

V usage is TRBV27 and J usage is TRBJ2-7; TRBD2 might be the D (6 bases). The germline CDR1 and CDR2 sequences are MNHEY and SMNVEV (reference sequence). Trimming took 3 bases from V and 6 from J, leaving 21 bases between them. This CDR3 is 16 amino acids long. The CDR3 protein is CASSFRVGPGGVEQYF. The CDR3 bases are TGTGCCAGCAGTTTTCGGGTGGGTCCCGGGGGAGTCGAGCAGTACTTC.

The chain couples TRBV7-9 to TRBJ2-6; D gene unclear. V shed 5 bases and J shed 0 bases, with 8 bases lying between them. This CDR3 contains 15 residues. Germline V gene lookup returns CDR1 SEHNR and CDR2 FQNEAQ (reference sequence). This chain's CDR3 is CASSPESSGANVLTF. The CDR3 coding sequence is TGTGCCAGCAGCCCGGAGAGCTCTGGGGCCAACGTCCTGACTTTC. The full variable domain, rest sourced from reference TRBV7-9 and TRBJ2-6, is DTGVSQNPRHKITKRGQNVTFRCDPISEHNRLYWYRQTLGQGPEFLTYFQNEAQLEKSRLLSDRFSAERPKGSFSTLEIQRTEQGDSAMYLCASSPESSGANVLTFGAGSRLTVL.

The gene calls are TRBV9 and TRBJ2-1, with 7 bases that match TRBD1. V lost 1 base and J lost 9; bases outside the gene matches: 7. The CDR3 consists of 14 residues. From germline, CDR1 is SGDLS and CDR2 YYNGEE. The CDR3 spells CASSVSGQASEQFF. CDR3 DNA: TGTGCCAGCAGCGTAAGTGGACAGGCGTCTGAGCAGTTCTTC.